The present TCR beta chain was sequenced within a study of blood T cell repertoires in COVID-19. Turning to the study itself: Acute and convalescent COVID-19 samples came from the United States, Italy and Spain. Sources were T cells, B-cell-depleted T cells, or PBMCs; the material itself was cDNA or gDNA.

Authors' processing steps: Estimates of nucleated cell counts were drawn from the amplification of reference gene primers. Measured with immunoSEQ multiplex PCR; TCRdb has only the in-frame clones, and not every one. V, J and clone size reflect that table, while D and trimming were determined from the DNA. The sample has roughly 39,000 clones; about four fifths are singletons. CDR3 size: 15 residues. The J segment lost 5 bases and the V segment lost 3 bases, leaving 7 bases of the junction unmatched. In germline, CDR1 is SGHNT, CDR2 YYREEE (reference sequence). This receptor was taken from a man in his 70s with acute or convalescent COVID-19. The V gene is TRBV5-4, the J gene TRBJ2-5; 10 nucleotides agree with TRBD1. Material for sequencing was peripheral blood. CDR3 DNA sequence: TGTGCCAGCAGCTATAGACAGGGGGCGCGGGAGACCCAGTACTTC. This gives the protein CASSYRQGARETQYF. Based on the CDR3 plus reference TRBV5-4 and TRBJ2-5, the full variable domain is ETGVTQSPTHLIKTRGQQVTLRCSSQSGHNTVSWYQQALGQGPQFIFQYYREEENGRGNFPPRFSGLQFPNYSSELNVNALELDDSALYLCASSYRQGARETQYFGPGTRLLVL.